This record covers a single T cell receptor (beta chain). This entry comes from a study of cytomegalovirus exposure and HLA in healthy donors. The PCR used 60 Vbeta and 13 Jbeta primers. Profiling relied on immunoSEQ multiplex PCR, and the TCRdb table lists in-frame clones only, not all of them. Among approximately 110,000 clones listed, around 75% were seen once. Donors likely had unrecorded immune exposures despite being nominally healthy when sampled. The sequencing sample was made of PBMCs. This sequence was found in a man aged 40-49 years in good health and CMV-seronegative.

CDR3 in DNA: TGTGCCAGCAGCTATACCATCGACAGGGGGTTCAACAATGAGCAGTTCTTC. This translates into CASSYTIDRGFNNEQFF. This rearrangement joins TRBV27 to TRBJ2-1; 9 bases match TRBD1. Germline V gene sequence: CDR1 MNHEY, CDR2 SMNVEV (reference sequence). This CDR3 region has 17 residues. The V and J ends lost 6 bases and 5 bases, in that order; junction bases with no gene match: 14.